Following are 10 T cell receptor beta chains from one sample sequenced in a study of shared clonotypes between healthy human individuals. Using immunoSEQ multiplex PCR, the repertoire was profiled, and TCRdb retains in-frame clones only, with some absent. There are under 1,100,000 clones in the sample; more than 65% occur only once, and roughly 1.5% lies in the top ten. Material for sequencing was memory CD4+ T cells sorted from blood. Subset defined: CD45RA-negative fraction. The receptor set was obtained from a man aged 18 to 30 in good health.

This clone was observed a handful of times. V is TRBV28 and J is TRBJ1-5; possibly TRBD1 for D (6 bases). This CDR3 has 14 residues. From germline, CDR1 is MDHEN and CDR2 SYDVKM. Trimming took off 5 bases at V and 2 bases at J, with 10 bases between the two ends. The CDR3 DNA is TGTGCCAGCAGTCCCCGGACAGGCAATCAGCCCCAGCATTTT. Protein product: CASSPRTGNQPQHF. Supplemented by reference TRBV28 and TRBJ1-5, the full variable domain reads DVKVTQSSRYLVKRTGEKVFLECVQDMDHENMFWYRQDPGLGLRLIYFSYDVKMKEKGDIPEGYSVSREKKERFSLILESASTNQTSMYLCASSPRTGNQPQHFGDGTRLSIL.

V gene TRBV11-2 combines with J gene TRBJ2-3; D possibly corresponds to TRBD2 (6 bases). Germline CDR1 is SGHAT and CDR2 is FQNNGV. The CDR3 spans 15 residues. V was trimmed by 5 bases and J by 4 bases, leaving 16 bases between them. CDR3 sequence (DNA): TGTGCCAGCAGCCCCTCTTTACTAGCTGCAGATACGCAGTATTTT. Translating it yields CASSPSLLAADTQYF.

This clone was seen a single time. The rearrangement uses TRBV2 and TRBJ2-7; 8 bases align to TRBD1. This CDR3 is 17 amino acids long. CDR1 is SNHLY and CDR2 is FYNNEI in the germline V gene. With 6 bases clipped from V and 4 bases from J, the junction kept 17 bases outside the gene matches. The CDR3 region is CASRRRQGPLTGYEQYF. CDR3 sequence (DNA): TGTGCCAGCAGACGTCGACAGGGGCCTTTAACGGGATACGAGCAGTACTTC.

The gene calls are TRBV7-9 and TRBJ2-1, with 11 bases identical to TRBD2. The CDR3 extends over 19 amino acids. Germline CDR1 is SEHNR and CDR2 is FQNEAQ (reference sequence). The V and J ends lost 0 bases and 0 bases, in that order; junction bases with no gene match: 7. The CDR3 sequence is CASSLARTSGRSSYNEQFF. In DNA, the CDR3 is TGTGCCAGCAGCTTAGCTCGGACTAGCGGGCGTAGCTCCTACAATGAGCAGTTCTTC.

This clone was recorded only once. The CDR3 spells CASSPNRGLGETQYF. In DNA, the CDR3 is TGCGCCAGCAGCCCCAACAGGGGGCTCGGAGAGACCCAGTACTTC. The chain couples TRBV4-1 to TRBJ2-5, with 9 bases aligning to TRBD1. CDR1 is MGHRA and CDR2 is YSYEKL in the germline V gene. This CDR3 contains 15 residues. V lost 4 bases and J lost 4; bases outside the gene matches: 7.

Comment on this clone: Other DNA variants within this sample encode the same CDR3. The chain combines TRBV7-2 with TRBJ2-7; D gene unclear. V shed 1 base and J shed 2 bases, with 3 bases lying between them. This CDR3 has 12 amino acids. Germline V gives CDR1 SGHTA, CDR2 FQGNSA. The CDR3 here is CASSLDAYEQYF. CDR3 sequence (DNA): TGTGCCAGCAGCTTAGACGCCTACGAGCAGTACTTC. The full variable domain, with the rest looked up from reference TRBV7-2 and TRBJ2-7, is GAGVSQSPSNKVTEKGKDVELRCDPISGHTALYWYRQSLGQGLEFLIYFQGNSAPDKSGLPSDRFSAERTGGSVSTLTIQRTQQEDSAVYLCASSLDAYEQYFGPGTRLTVT.

The chain combines TRBV7-2 with TRBJ2-5; 11 nucleotides agree with TRBD2. This CDR3 has 15 residues. The germline V gene has CDR1 SGHTA and CDR2 FQGNSA. J lost 5 bases, V lost 5 bases, and 7 bases had no gene match. In DNA, the CDR3 is TGTGCCAGCAGCGGCCTAGCGGGAGGTACGGAGACCCAGTACTTC. As protein: CASSGLAGGTETQYF.

J is TRBJ2-2 and V is TRBV9; D possibly corresponds to TRBD2 (6 bases). This CDR3 comprises 16 residues. V was trimmed by 3 bases and J by 2 bases, leaving 14 bases between them. Germline-derived CDR1 and CDR2 are SGDLS and YYNGEE. The CDR3, as DNA: TGTGCCAGCAGCGCCCGGAGGGCGAGTAACACCGGGGAGCTGTTTTTT. Translation: CASSARRASNTGELFF.

This clone was seen only once. The V call is TRBV5-4, the J call TRBJ2-3; TRBD2 matches 9 bases. The germline CDR1 and CDR2 sequences are SGHNT and YYREEE (reference sequence). Trimming at V came to 1 base and at J to 3 bases, leaving 6 bases not matched to a gene. The CDR3 runs to 16 residues. CDR3 sequence: CASSLKLAGSTDTQYF. CDR3 nucleotide sequence: TGTGCCAGCAGCTTGAAGCTAGCGGGATCGACAGATACGCAGTATTTT.

The rearrangement links TRBV18 to TRBJ2-7; 9 bases agree with TRBD2. CDR1 and CDR2 from the germline V gene are KGHSH and LQKENI. V lost 3 bases and J lost 0; bases outside the gene matches: 12. The CDR3 contains 18 residues. The DNA for the CDR3 is TGTGCCAGCTCACCCGGAACCCGGACTAGCGCGGCCTCCTACGAGCAGTACTTC. Its translation: CASSPGTRTSAASYEQYF.